This T cell receptor beta chain was recovered during a study of blood T cell repertoires in COVID-19. Study at large: Italy, Spain and the United States were the sources of the convalescent and acute COVID-19 samples.

Authors' analysis steps: The authors estimated nucleated cell counts from reference gene primer amplification. TCRdb keeps only in-frame clones here, not all; method: immunoSEQ multiplex PCR. V and J calls and clone size are given by that table; D and trimming were obtained from the DNA. The sample yields some 170,000 clones, approximately 80% seen once. Participants spanned ages about 18 to 95 years and resided in about two dozen US areas. V was clipped by 0 bases and J by 0 bases, with 10 bases between them. This CDR3 comprises 16 residues. CDR1 is SGHRS and CDR2 is YFSETQ in the germline V gene. This clone was recorded once.

The origin of this receptor is a man aged 45-65 years who had recovered from COVID-19. Sequenced material: PBMCs or T cells enriched from blood (not recorded which). The chain joins TRBV5-1 to TRBJ1-3, with no clear D. CDR3 bases: TGCGCCAGCAGCTTGGAGAGTCCTATCTCTGGAAACACCATATATTTT. Protein product: CASSLESPISGNTIYF.